The entry below describes one TCR beta chain. Its antigen is currently unknown. In germline, CDR1 is LNHDA, CDR2 SQIVND (reference sequence). V was shortened by 3 bases and J by 3 bases, with 8 bases between the two germline ends. The CDR3 extends over 14 amino acids. The data were obtained in a study of T cell responses to AZD1222 COVID-19 vaccine. Overall study results and limits: Clonal diversity was possibly underestimated, and white British individuals and females predominated among donors. The CD4 TCRs associated with vaccination extended across spike and predominated at 160-218 and 743-854. Vaccination with two AZD1222 doses was followed by a rise in Spike-specific TCR breadth and depth.

TCRdb keeps only in-frame clones here, not all; method: immunoSEQ multiplex PCR. The sample has more than 70,000 clones, around 83% seen once; the top ten hold about 13%. The gene calls are TRBV19 and TRBJ1-4, with D possibly TRBD1 on 5 matching bases. The material sequenced was peripheral blood, taken on day 0 of AZD1222 vaccination. This receptor was taken from an adult in good health. As DNA, the CDR3 is TGTGCCAGTAGTATGGGGCGAGCTAATGAAAAACTGTTTTTT. This codes for CASSMGRANEKLFF.